This T cell receptor beta chain was captured by sequencing in a study of Ad26.COV2.S vaccination and SARS-CoV-2 variants. Overall study: The donor belonged to the COV1001 Ad26.COV2.S trial arm.

With 3 bases removed from V and 5 bases from J, the gap between germline ends came to 20 bases. The length of the CDR3 is 17 residues. Germline CDR1 MGHRA, CDR2 YSYEKL. The treatment denotes: roughly 18 received Ad26.COV2.S at low or high dose, single or two shots; 5 received placebo; per-sample allocation not given. Sampling was done on day 63 after the first vaccine or placebo injection. Data came from immunoSEQ multiplex PCR; TCRdb stores just in-frame clones and leaves some out. The data show hundreds of thousands of clones, 75% to 90% seen once. The chain is built from TRBV4-1 and TRBJ1-5; tentatively, D is TRBD1 (5 bases). The sample was peripheral blood, taken in a trial of Ad26.COV2.S vaccine versus placebo. This TCR derives from a person aged 18-60 years who received the Ad26.COV2.S COVID-19 vaccine or a placebo. The CDR3 DNA reads as TGCGCCAGCAGCCATCACTGGGGGACGCGGAGGGATCAGCCCCAGCATTTT. This encodes CASSHHWGTRRDQPQHF.